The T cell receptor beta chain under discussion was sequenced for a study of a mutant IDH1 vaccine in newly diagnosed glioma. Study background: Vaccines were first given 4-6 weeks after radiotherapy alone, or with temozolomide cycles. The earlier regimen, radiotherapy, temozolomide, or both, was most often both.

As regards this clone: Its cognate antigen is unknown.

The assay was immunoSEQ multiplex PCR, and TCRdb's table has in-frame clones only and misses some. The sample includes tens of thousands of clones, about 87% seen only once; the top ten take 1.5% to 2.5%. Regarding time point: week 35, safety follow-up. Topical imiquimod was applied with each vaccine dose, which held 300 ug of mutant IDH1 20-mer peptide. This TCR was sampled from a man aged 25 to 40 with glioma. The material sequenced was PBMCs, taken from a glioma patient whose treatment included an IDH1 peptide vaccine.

CDR3 in amino acids: CASRSTRDRNEKLFF. The DNA for the CDR3 is TGTGCCAGCAGATCTACCCGGGACAGGAATGAAAAACTGTTTTTT. This sequence joins TRBV2 and TRBJ1-4; 8 bases map to TRBD1. The CDR3 is made up of 15 amino acids. Germline V CDR1 and CDR2: SNHLY, FYNNEI. V trimming: 6 bases; J trimming: 5 bases; junction bases outside the gene matches: 8.